Detailed here is one T cell receptor (beta chain). Its cognate antigen is unknown. The source of the sample is a study of radiotherapy plus CTLA-4 blockade in lung cancer. Study details: Objective responses were seen in around 19% of patients, disease control in 31%. The study, taken as a whole, reports: After treatment with radiotherapy plus ipilimumab, TCR clones that came from the tumor expanded in blood. Interferon-beta and early blood T cell clone dynamics reportedly predicted response best.

Treatment of patients with chemo-refractory metastatic non-small-cell lung cancer consisted of focal radiation plus CTLA-4 blockade with ipilimumab. V lost 6 bases, J lost 5 bases, and 11 bases stayed unmatched. Germline lookup yields CDR1 KGHSH and CDR2 LQKENI. The CDR3 has 15 amino acids. TCRdb keeps only in-frame clones here, not all; method: immunoSEQ multiplex PCR. The repertoire includes 75,000 or so clones, approximately 80% of them detected once, and about 6.7% sits in the top ten. V and J are TRBV18 and TRBJ1-1; TRBD1 aligns across 8 bases. Sequencing used peripheral blood, obtained from a patient treated with radiotherapy plus ipilimumab. The clonotype originates from a human donor with non-small cell lung cancer who had a complete response to radiotherapy plus ipilimumab. CDR3 in amino acids: CASSQGAGLNTEAFF. The CDR3 DNA is TGTGCCAGCTCTCAGGGGGCTGGTTTAAATACTGAAGCTTTCTTT.